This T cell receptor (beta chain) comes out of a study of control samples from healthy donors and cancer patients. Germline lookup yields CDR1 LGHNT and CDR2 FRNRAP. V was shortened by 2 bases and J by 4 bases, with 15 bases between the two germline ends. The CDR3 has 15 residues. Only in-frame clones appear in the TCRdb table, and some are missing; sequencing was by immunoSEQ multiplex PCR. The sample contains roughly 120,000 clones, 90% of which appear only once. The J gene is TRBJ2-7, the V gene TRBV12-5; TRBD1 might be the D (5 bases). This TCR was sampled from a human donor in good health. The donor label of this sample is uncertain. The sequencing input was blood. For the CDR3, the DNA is TGTGCTAGTGGTTTGTTCCAGGGTTTTAGTTACGAGCAGTACTTC. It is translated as CASGLFQGFSYEQYF.